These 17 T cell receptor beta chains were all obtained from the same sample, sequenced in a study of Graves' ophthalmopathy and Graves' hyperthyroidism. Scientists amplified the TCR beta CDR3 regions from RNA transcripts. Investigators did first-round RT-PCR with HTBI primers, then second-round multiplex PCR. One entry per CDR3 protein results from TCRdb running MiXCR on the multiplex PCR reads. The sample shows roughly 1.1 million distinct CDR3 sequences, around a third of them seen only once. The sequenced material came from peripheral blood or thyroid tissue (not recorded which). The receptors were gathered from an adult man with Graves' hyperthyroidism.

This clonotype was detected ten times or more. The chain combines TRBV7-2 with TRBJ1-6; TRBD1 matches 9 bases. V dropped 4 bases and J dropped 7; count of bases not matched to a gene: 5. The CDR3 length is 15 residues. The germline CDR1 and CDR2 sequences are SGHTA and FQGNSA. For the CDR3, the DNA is TGTGCCAGCAGCTCGGGACAGGGAGGGAATTCACCCCTCCACTTT. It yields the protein CASSSGQGGNSPLHF.

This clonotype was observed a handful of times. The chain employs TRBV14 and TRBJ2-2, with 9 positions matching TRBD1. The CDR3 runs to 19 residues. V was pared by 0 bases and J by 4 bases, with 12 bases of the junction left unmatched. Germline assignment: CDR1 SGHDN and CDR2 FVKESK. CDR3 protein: CASSQDTAGTGSGTGELFF. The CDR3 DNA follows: TGTGCCAGCAGCCAAGATACGGCCGGGACAGGGTCGGGCACCGGGGAGCTGTTTTTT.

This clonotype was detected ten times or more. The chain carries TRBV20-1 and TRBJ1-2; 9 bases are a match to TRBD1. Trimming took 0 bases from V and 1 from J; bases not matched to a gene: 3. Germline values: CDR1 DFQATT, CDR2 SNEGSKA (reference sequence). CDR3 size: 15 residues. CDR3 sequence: CSARDRDRDNYGYTF. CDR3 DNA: TGCAGTGCTAGAGACCGGGACAGGGATAACTATGGCTACACCTTC.

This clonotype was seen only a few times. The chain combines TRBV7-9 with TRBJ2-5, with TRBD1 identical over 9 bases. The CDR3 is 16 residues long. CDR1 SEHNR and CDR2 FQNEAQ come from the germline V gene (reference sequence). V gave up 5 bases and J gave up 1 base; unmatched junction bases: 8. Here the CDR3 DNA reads TGTGCCAGCAGCATCCGACAGGGGGAACTCCAAGAGACCCAGTACTTC. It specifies CASSIRQGELQETQYF.

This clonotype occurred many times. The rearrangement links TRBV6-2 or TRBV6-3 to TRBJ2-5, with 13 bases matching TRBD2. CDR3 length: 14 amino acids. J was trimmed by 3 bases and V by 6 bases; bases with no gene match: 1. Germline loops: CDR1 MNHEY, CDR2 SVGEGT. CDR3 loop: CASSGLAGEETQYF. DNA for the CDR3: TGTGCCAGCAGCGGACTAGCGGGGGAAGAGACCCAGTACTTC.

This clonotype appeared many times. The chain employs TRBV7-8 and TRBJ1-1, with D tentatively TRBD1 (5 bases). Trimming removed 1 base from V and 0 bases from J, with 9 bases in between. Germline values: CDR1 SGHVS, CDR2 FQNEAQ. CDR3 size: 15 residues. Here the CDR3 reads CASSLETALNTEAFF. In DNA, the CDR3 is TGTGCCAGCAGCTTAGAGACAGCCCTGAACACTGAAGCTTTCTTT.

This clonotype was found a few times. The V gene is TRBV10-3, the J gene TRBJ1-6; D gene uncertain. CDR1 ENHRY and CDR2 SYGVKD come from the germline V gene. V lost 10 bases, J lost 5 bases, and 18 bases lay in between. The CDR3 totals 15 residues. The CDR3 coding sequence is TGTGCCAGCAGGCCCTTTACATGGGATAATTCACCCCTCCACTTT. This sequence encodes CASRPFTWDNSPLHF.

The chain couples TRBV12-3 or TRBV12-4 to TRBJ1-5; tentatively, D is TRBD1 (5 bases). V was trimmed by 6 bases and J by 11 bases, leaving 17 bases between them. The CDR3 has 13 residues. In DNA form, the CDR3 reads TGTGCCAGCAGCTTGACAGTCCAAGAGACCCAGCATTTT. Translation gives CASSLTVQETQHF.

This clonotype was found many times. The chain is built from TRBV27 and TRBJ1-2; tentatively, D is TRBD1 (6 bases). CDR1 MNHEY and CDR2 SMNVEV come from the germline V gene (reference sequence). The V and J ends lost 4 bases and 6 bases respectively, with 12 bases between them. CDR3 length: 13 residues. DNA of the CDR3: TGTGCCAGCAGTTCAGGGGATCGTCATGGCTACACCTTC. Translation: CASSSGDRHGYTF.

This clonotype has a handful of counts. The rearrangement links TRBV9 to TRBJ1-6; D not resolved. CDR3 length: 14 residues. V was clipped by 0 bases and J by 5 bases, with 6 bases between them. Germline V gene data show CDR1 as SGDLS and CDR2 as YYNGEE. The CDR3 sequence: CASSVGLNNSPLHF. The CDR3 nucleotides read TGTGCCAGCAGCGTAGGCTTGAATAATTCACCCCTCCACTTT.

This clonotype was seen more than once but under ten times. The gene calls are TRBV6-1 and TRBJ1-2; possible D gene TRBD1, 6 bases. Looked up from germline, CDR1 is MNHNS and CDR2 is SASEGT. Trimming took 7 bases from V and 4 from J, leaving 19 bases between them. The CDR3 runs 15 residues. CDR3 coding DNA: TGTGCCAGCATTATAGGACAGCTAAGTCCCTATGGCTACACCTTC. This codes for CASIIGQLSPYGYTF.

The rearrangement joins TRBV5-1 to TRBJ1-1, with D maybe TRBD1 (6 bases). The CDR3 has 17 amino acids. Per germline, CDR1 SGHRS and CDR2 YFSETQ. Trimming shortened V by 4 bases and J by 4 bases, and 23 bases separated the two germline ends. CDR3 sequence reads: CASSPKGGRERVTEAFF. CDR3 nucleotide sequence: TGCGCCAGCAGCCCAAAGGGGGGCAGGGAAAGGGTCACTGAAGCTTTCTTT.

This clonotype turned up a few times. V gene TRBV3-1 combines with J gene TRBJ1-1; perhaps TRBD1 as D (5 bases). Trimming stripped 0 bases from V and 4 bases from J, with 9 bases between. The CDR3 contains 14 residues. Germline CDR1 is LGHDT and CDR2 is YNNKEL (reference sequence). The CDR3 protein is CASSQDRAGTEAFF. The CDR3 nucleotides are TGTGCCAGCAGCCAAGACAGGGCGGGCACTGAAGCTTTCTTT.

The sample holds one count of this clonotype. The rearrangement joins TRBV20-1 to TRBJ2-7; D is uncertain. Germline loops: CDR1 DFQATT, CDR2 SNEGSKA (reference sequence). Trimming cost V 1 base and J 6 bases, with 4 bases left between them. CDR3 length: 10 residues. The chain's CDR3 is CSARASEQYF. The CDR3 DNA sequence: TGCAGTGCTAGAGCTTCCGAGCAGTACTTC.

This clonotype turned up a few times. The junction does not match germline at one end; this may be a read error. The CDR3 region is CASSQDSVIAGGPETQYF. CDR3 DNA: TGCGCCAGCAGCCAAGATAGCGTGATAGCGGGAGGGCCGGAGACCCAGTACTTC. The genes are TRBV7-8 and TRBJ2-5, with 11 bases aligning to TRBD2. The germline CDR1 and CDR2 sequences are SGHVS and FQNEAQ. This CDR3 is built from 18 residues.

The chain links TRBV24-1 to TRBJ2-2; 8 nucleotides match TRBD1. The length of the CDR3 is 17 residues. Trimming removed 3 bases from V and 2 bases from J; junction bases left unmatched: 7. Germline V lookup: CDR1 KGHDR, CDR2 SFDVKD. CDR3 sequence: CATSDTLGQGNTGELFF. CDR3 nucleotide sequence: TGTGCCACCAGTGATACCCTTGGACAGGGAAACACCGGGGAGCTGTTTTTT.

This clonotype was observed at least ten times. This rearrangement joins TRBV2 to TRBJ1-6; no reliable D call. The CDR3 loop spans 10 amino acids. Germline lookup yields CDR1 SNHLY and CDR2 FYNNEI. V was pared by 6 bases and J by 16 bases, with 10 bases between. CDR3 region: CASREMVLHF. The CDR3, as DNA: TGTGCCAGCAGGGAGATGGTTCTCCACTTT.